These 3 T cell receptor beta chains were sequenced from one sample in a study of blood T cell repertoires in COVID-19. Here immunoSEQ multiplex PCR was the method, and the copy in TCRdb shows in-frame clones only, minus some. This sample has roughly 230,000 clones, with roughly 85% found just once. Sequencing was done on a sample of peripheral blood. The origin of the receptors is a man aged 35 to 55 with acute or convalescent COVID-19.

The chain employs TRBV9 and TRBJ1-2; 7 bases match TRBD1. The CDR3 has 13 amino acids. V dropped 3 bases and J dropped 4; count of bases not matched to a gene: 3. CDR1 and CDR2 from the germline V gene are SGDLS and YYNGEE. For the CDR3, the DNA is TGTGCCAGCAGCGGACAGGGTGGCTATGGCTACACCTTC. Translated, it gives CASSGQGGYGYTF.

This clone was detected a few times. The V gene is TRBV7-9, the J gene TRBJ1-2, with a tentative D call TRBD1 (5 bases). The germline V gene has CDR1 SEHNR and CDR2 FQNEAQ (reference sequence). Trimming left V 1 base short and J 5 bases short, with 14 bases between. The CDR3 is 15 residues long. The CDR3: CASSLGIQGRYGYTF. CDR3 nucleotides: TGTGCCAGCAGCTTAGGTATTCAGGGCAGGTATGGCTACACCTTC.

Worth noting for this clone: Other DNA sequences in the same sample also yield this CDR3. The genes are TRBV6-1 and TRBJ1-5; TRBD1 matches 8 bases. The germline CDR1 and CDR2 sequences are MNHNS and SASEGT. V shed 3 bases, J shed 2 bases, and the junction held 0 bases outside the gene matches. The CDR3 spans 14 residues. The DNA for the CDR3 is TGTGCCAGCAGTGAGGGACAGGGCAATCAGCCCCAGCATTTT. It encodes CASSEGQGNQPQHF.